The rows below give T cell receptor beta chains drawn from one sample of a study of control samples from healthy donors and cancer patients. Clones were sequenced by immunoSEQ multiplex PCR, and TCRdb holds only the in-frame ones, with some missing. The sample yields some 410,000 clones, over 75% seen once. Sequencing input: PBMCs. Receptors were obtained from a man between 35 and 55 years old with head and neck cancer. Both conserved end residues are part of each CDR3. A D gene is named only where the DNA matches it firmly. The size entry is marked missing in some rows and otherwise reads once, few, many or a size class.

v_call	d_call	j_call	clone_size	cdr3_aa	cdr3_nt
TRBV28	.	TRBJ2-5	.	CASRAGGQETQYF	TGTGCCAGCAGGGCCGGGGGCCAAGAGACCCAGTACTTC
TRBV6-2/TRBV6-3	.	TRBJ2-1	.	CASSYSILAGELNNEQFF	TGTGCCAGCAGTTACTCAATTCTCGCAGGGGAGCTCAACAATGAGCAGTTCTTC
TRBV29-1	TRBD1	TRBJ2-7	once	CSVRVPGQTIEQYF	TGCAGCGTTCGTGTACCGGGACAGACGATCGAGCAGTACTTC
TRBV24-1	TRBD1	TRBJ1-2	.	CATSDRTGLSYGYTF	TGTGCCACCAGTGATCGGACAGGCCTTTCCTATGGCTACACCTTC
TRBV6-5	.	TRBJ1-3	.	CASKYQGSSGNTIYF	TGTGCCAGCAAGTATCAGGGGAGCTCTGGAAACACCATATATTTT
TRBV5-1	TRBD2	TRBJ2-1	.	CASSPGTSGYNEQFF	TGCGCCTCAAGCCCCGGGACTAGCGGGTACAATGAGCAGTTCTTC
TRBV7-8	.	TRBJ2-7	once	CASSLSGTSFAYEQYF	TGTGCCAGCAGCTTATCAGGTACTTCATTCGCCTACGAGCAGTACTTC
TRBV21-1	.	TRBJ2-5	.	CASSKPRTGQETQYF	TGTGCCAGCAGCAAACCTAGGACGGGCCAAGAGACCCAGTACTTC
TRBV6-5	TRBD1	TRBJ2-3	.	CASKRGQGIADTQYF	TGTGCCAGCAAACGGGGACAGGGTATCGCGGATACGCAGTATTTT
TRBV15	TRBD2	TRBJ2-5	.	CATSRGRLAGGHETQYF	TGTGCCACCAGCAGGGGGAGACTAGCGGGGGGGCACGAGACCCAGTACTTC
TRBV28	TRBD1	TRBJ1-1	once	CASRPTGMNTEAFF	TGTGCCAGCAGACCGACAGGGATGAACACTGAAGCTTTCTTT
TRBV7-2	TRBD1	TRBJ1-1	.	CASSSTRQGWIEAFF	TGTGCCAGCAGCTCCACCCGACAGGGGTGGATTGAAGCTTTCTTT
TRBV4-3	TRBD1	TRBJ1-6	.	CASSRITGGNSPLHF	TGCGCCAGCAGCCGCATAACAGGGGGCAATTCACCCCTCCACTTT
TRBV28	.	TRBJ1-5	.	CASSFGGSGQPQHF	TGTGCCAGCAGTTTTGGGGGCTCCGGTCAGCCCCAGCATTTT
TRBV6-2/TRBV6-3	.	TRBJ1-6	.	CASSYSSSLGYNSPLHF	TGTGCCAGCAGTTACTCGAGTTCTCTGGGGTATAATTCACCCCTCCACTTT
TRBV20-1	.	TRBJ2-7	.	CSAGHGEQYF	TGCAGTGCTGGGCATGGGGAGCAGTACTTC
TRBV5-8	.	TRBJ2-3	few	CASSLGGQTDTQYF	TGTGCCAGCAGCTTGGGGGGGCAAACAGATACGCAGTATTTT
TRBV30	.	TRBJ1-2	.	CAWGTGNYGYTF	TGTGCCTGGGGTACCGGGAACTATGGCTACACCTTC
TRBV27	.	TRBJ2-7	.	CASSLIKTVPYEQYF	TGTGCCAGCAGTTTGATCAAGACTGTACCCTACGAGCAGTACTTC
TRBV18	.	TRBJ1-2	.	CASSPNSSGSRHGYTF	TGTGCCAGCTCACCAAACAGCTCAGGGAGTAGGCATGGCTACACCTTC
TRBV7-9	TRBD1	TRBJ1-4	.	CASSSAGGLGEKLFF	TGTGCCAGCAGCTCCGCAGGGGGCCTGGGTGAAAAACTGTTTTTT
TRBV11-2	TRBD2	TRBJ2-3	.	CASSLAQGERGSDTQYF	TGTGCCAGCAGCTTAGCCCAAGGGGAGCGGGGCTCAGATACGCAGTATTTT
TRBV27	.	TRBJ1-5	.	CASSLTPSGNQPQHF	TGTGCCAGCAGTTTAACCCCTAGCGGCAATCAGCCCCAGCATTTT
TRBV9	.	TRBJ2-1	.	CASSVTALNEQFF	TGTGCCAGCAGCGTAACCGCACTTAATGAGCAGTTCTTC
TRBV7-2	TRBD1	TRBJ2-7	.	CASSTGTGLQYEQYF	TGTGCCAGCAGCACAGGGACAGGGCTTCAATACGAGCAGTACTTC
TRBV5-8	.	TRBJ1-2	.	CASSTGRHGYTF	TGTGCCAGCAGCACGGGACGGCATGGCTACACCTTC
TRBV3-1/TRBV3-2	.	TRBJ1-5	.	CASSQEVPGVKVQPQHF	TGTGCCAGCAGCCAAGAGGTTCCCGGGGTTAAGGTTCAGCCCCAGCATTTT
TRBV5-1	.	TRBJ2-2	.	CASSSPLNTGELFF	TGCGCCAGCAGCTCTCCTTTAAACACCGGGGAGCTGTTTTTT
TRBV28	TRBD1	TRBJ2-7	once	CASSRPLDRGGEQYF	TGTGCCAGCAGCCGCCCCCTGGACAGGGGCGGCGAGCAGTACTTC
TRBV2	.	TRBJ1-1	.	CASSDPPPITEAFF	TGTGCCAGCAGTGACCCCCCCCCAATCACTGAAGCTTTCTTT
TRBV11-3	.	TRBJ2-5	.	CASSREGSQETQYF	TGTGCCAGCAGCCGCGAGGGTAGTCAAGAGACCCAGTACTTC
TRBV30	.	TRBJ2-4	.	CAWSDPIQGAKNIQYF	TGTGCCTGGAGTGACCCGATCCAGGGGGCCAAAAACATTCAGTACTTC
TRBV4-3	TRBD1	TRBJ1-4	.	CASSQETGTGREKLFF	TGCGCCAGCAGCCAAGAGACCGGGACAGGGAGGGAAAAACTGTTTTTT
TRBV6-5	.	TRBJ2-1	.	CASSPRLGNEQFF	TGTGCCAGCAGCCCCAGACTGGGGAATGAGCAGTTCTTC
TRBV5-1	.	TRBJ2-7	.	CASSLDGRDSYEQYF	TGCGCCAGCAGCTTGGATGGCAGGGATTCCTACGAGCAGTACTTC
TRBV12-3/TRBV12-4	TRBD1	TRBJ1-4	.	CASSGTVPEKLFF	TGTGCCAGTTCGGGGACAGTTCCTGAAAAACTGTTTTTT
TRBV25-1	TRBD2	TRBJ2-5	.	CASSEAGGYQETQYF	TGTGCCAGCAGTGAGGCGGGGGGGTACCAAGAGACCCAGTACTTC
TRBV27	.	TRBJ2-7	.	CASSSRTKPSYEQYF	TGTGCCAGCAGTTCAAGGACGAAGCCGTCGTACGAGCAGTACTTC
TRBV9	TRBD2	TRBJ2-2	few	CASSLLAGPTGELFF	TGTGCCAGCAGCCTACTAGCGGGGCCCACCGGGGAGCTGTTTTTT
TRBV28	TRBD1	TRBJ2-7	.	CASSLSATGVEQYF	TGTGCCAGCAGTTTATCCGCGACAGGGGTCGAGCAGTACTTC
TRBV28	.	TRBJ1-1	once	CASSFIGRAPVGDTEAFF	TGTGCCAGCAGTTTTATAGGGCGGGCCCCTGTCGGGGACACTGAAGCTTTCTTT
TRBV2	.	TRBJ1-5	.	CASSEAGGLNQPQHF	TGTGCCAGCAGTGAAGCGGGGGGGCTGAATCAGCCCCAGCATTTT
TRBV19	TRBD2	TRBJ2-6	once	CASSKLAGAPRANVLTF	TGTGCCAGTAGCAAACTAGCGGGGGCCCCTCGGGCCAACGTCCTGACTTTC
TRBV7-3	TRBD2	TRBJ2-3	.	CASSVAGLTDTQYF	TGTGCCAGCAGCGTAGCGGGGCTCACAGATACGCAGTATTTT
TRBV7-2	TRBD1	TRBJ1-2	.	CASKATGPYGYTF	TGTGCCAGCAAGGCGACAGGGCCCTATGGCTACACCTTC
TRBV5-4	TRBD1	TRBJ1-3	.	CASSLSGGKNTIYF	TGTGCCAGCAGCTTGTCAGGGGGAAAAAACACCATATATTTT
TRBV3-1/TRBV3-2	.	TRBJ2-5	.	CASSHPLVGETQYF	TGTGCCAGCAGCCACCCACTAGTCGGAGAGACCCAGTACTTC
TRBV6-2/TRBV6-3	.	TRBJ1-2	.	CASSSGPYLGDYGYTF	TGTGCCAGCAGCTCCGGGCCCTACCTAGGTGACTATGGCTACACCTTC
TRBV19	TRBD1	TRBJ1-6	once	CASIPGQGVTSPLHF	TGTGCCAGTATCCCGGGACAGGGGGTGACTTCACCCCTCCACTTT
TRBV3-1/TRBV3-2	.	TRBJ2-2	once	CASSRSGGLTGELFF	TGTGCCAGCAGCAGGTCGGGGGGCCTAACCGGGGAGCTGTTTTTT
TRBV6-2/TRBV6-3	.	TRBJ1-6	.	CASSYEGSPLHF	TGTGCCAGCAGTTACGAGGGTTCACCCCTCCACTTT
TRBV5-4	TRBD1	TRBJ1-2	.	CASSLAGGPRTYGYTF	TGTGCCAGCAGCTTGGCAGGGGGGCCACGTACCTATGGCTACACCTTC
TRBV3-1/TRBV3-2	TRBD1	TRBJ2-2	.	CASSPGQGLGTGELFF	TGTGCCAGCAGCCCTGGACAGGGCCTAGGGACCGGGGAGCTGTTTTTT
TRBV7-9	.	TRBJ1-1	.	CASEQATEAFF	TGTGCCAGCGAGCAGGCGACTGAAGCTTTCTTT
TRBV7-2	TRBD2	TRBJ2-2	.	CASRPGTRLAGELFF	TGTGCCAGCAGACCCGGGACTAGGTTGGCCGGGGAGCTGTTTTTT
TRBV7-2	TRBD1	TRBJ1-3	.	CASSPGTASGNTIYF	TGTGCCAGCAGCCCTGGGACAGCCTCTGGAAACACCATATATTTT
TRBV20-1	.	TRBJ1-4	.	CSASYNEKLFF	TGCAGTGCTAGTTACAATGAAAAACTGTTTTTT
TRBV5-6	.	TRBJ2-7	.	CASSENPFNLGYEQYF	TGTGCCAGCAGCGAGAACCCCTTTAATTTAGGGTACGAGCAGTACTTC
TRBV19	.	TRBJ1-4	once	CATQVRDLTKKLFF	TGTGCCACCCAAGTTCGGGACCTAACGAAAAAACTGTTTTTT